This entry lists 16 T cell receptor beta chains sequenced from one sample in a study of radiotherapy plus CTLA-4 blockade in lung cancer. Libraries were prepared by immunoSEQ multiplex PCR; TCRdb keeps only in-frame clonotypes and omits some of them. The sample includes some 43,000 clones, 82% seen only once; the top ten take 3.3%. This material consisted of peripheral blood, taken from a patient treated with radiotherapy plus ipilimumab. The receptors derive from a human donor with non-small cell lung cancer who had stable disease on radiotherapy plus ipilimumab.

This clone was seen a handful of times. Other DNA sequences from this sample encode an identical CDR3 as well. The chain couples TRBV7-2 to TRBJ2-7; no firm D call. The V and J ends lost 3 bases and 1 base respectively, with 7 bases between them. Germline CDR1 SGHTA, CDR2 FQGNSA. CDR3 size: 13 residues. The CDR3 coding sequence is TGTGCCAGCAGCTTGTCTAGTTCCTACGAGCAGTACTTC. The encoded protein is CASSLSSSYEQYF.

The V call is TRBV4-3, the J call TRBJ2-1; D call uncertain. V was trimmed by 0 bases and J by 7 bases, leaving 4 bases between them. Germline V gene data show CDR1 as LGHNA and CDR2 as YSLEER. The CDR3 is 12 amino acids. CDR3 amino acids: CASSQDRNEQFF. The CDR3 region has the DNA TGCGCCAGCAGCCAAGATCGGAATGAGCAGTTCTTC.

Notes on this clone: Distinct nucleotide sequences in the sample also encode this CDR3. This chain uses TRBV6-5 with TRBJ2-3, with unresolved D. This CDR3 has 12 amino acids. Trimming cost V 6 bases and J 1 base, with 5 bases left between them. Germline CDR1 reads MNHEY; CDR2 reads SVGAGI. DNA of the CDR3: TGTGCCAGCAGCCCGGGCACAGATACGCAGTATTTT. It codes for CASSPGTDTQYF.

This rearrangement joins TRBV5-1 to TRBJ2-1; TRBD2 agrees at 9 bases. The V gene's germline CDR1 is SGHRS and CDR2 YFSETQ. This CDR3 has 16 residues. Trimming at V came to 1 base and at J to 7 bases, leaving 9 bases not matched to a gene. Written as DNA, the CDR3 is TGCGCCAGCAGCTTGAGGAGCGGGAGGATGGAAAATGAGCAGTTCTTC. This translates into CASSLRSGRMENEQFF.

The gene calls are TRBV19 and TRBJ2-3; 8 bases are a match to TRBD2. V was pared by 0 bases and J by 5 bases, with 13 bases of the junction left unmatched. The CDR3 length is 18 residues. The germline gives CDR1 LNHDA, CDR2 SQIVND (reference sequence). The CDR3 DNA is TGTGCCAGTAGTATAGATCTCCCAGCGGGAGTGATAAGAGATACGCAGTATTTT. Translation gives CASSIDLPAGVIRDTQYF.

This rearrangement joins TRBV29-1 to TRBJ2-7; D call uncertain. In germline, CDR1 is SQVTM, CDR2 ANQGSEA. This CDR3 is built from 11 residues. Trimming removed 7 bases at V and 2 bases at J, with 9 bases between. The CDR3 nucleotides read TGCAGCGGGAGAAGCACCTACGAGCAGTACTTC. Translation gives CSGRSTYEQYF.

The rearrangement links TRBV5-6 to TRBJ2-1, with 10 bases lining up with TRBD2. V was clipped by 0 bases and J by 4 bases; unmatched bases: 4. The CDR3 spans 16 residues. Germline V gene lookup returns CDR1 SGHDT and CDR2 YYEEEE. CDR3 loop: CASSLASGSSYNEQFF. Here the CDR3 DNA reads TGTGCCAGCAGCTTGGCTAGCGGGAGTTCATACAATGAGCAGTTCTTC.

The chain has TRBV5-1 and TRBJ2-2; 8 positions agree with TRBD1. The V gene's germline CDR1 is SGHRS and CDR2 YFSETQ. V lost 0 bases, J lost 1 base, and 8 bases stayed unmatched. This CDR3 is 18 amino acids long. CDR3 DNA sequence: TGCGCCAGCAGCTTGGCCTTCGTAGGGACAGGGAACACCGGGGAGCTGTTTTTT. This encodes CASSLAFVGTGNTGELFF. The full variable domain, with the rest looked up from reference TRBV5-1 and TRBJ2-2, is KAGVTQTPRYLIKTRGQQVTLSCSPISGHRSVSWYQQTPGQGLQFLFEYFSETQRNKGNFPGRFSGRQFSNSRSEMNVSTLELGDSALYLCASSLAFVGTGNTGELFFGEGSRLTVL.

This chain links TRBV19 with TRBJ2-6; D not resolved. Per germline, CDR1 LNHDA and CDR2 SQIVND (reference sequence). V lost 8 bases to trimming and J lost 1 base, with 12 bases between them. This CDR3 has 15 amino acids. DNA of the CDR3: TGTGCCAGTGCAGAATATTCATCTGGGGCCAACGTCCTGACTTTC. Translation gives CASAEYSSGANVLTF. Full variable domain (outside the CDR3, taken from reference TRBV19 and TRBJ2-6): DGGITQSPKYLFRKEGQNVTLSCEQNLNHDAMYWYRQDPGQGLRLIYYSQIVNDFQKGDIAEGYSVSREKKESFPLTVTSAQKNPTAFYLCASAEYSSGANVLTFGAGSRLTVL.

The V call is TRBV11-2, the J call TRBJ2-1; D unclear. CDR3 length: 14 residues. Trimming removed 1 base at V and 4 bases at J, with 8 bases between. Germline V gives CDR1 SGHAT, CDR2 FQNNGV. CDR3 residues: CASSLGSRYNEQFF. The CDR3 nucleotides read TGTGCCAGCAGCTTAGGCTCCAGATACAATGAGCAGTTCTTC.

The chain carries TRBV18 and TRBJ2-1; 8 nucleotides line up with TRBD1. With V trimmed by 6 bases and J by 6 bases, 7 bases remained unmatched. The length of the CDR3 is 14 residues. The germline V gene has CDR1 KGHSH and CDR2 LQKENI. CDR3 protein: CASSRSTGVNEQFF. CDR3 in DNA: TGTGCCAGCTCGCGATCGACAGGGGTCAATGAGCAGTTCTTC.

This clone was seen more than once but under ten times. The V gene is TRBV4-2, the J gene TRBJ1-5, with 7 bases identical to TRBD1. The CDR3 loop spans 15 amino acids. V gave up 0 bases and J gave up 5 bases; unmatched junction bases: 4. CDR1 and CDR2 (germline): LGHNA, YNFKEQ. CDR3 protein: CASSQDEGAHQPQHF. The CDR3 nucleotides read TGTGCCAGCAGCCAAGATGAGGGGGCTCATCAGCCCCAGCATTTT.

CDR3 DNA sequence: TGCAGCGTCCCGCGGGGACAGGAGGATGAGACCCAGTACTTC. As protein: CSVPRGQEDETQYF. V usage is TRBV29-1 and J usage is TRBJ2-5; 8 positions match TRBD1. Losses at the gene ends were 6 bases for V and 5 bases for J; bases not matched to a gene: 11. The CDR3 is made up of 14 amino acids. CDR1 is SQVTM and CDR2 is ANQGSEA in the germline V gene.

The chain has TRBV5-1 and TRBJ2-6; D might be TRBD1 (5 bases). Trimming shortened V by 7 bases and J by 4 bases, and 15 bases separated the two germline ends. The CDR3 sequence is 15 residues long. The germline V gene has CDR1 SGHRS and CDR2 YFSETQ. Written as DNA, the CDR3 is TGCGCCAGCTCCCCTGCAGGGTCCGGGGCCAACGTCCTGACTTTC. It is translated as CASSPAGSGANVLTF.

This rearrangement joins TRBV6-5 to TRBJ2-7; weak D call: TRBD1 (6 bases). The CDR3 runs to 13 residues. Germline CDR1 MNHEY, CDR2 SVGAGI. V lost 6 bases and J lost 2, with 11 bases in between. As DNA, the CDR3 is TGTGCCAGCAGCCGGACAGCCACCTACGAGCAGTACTTC. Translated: CASSRTATYEQYF.

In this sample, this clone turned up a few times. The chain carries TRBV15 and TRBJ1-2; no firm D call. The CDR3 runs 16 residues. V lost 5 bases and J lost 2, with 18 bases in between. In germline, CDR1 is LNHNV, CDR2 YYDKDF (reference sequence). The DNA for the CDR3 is TGTGCCACCAGCCCAGAACTAGGGCGCTCCAACTATGGCTACACCTTC. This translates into CATSPELGRSNYGYTF. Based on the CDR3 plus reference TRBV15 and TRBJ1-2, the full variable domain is DAMVIQNPRYQVTQFGKPVTLSCSQTLNHNVMYWYQQKSSQAPKLLFHYYDKDFNNEADTPDNFQSRRPNTSFCFLDIRSPGLGDTAMYLCATSPELGRSNYGYTFGSGTRLTVV.